Presented here are 21 T cell receptor beta chains from one specimen sequenced in a study of blood T cells in healthy people across ages. The second PCR ran roughly 7 to 12 cycles with a sample-barcoded 5' primer and J-beta primers. TCRdb redid the calling of the 5' RACE reads with MiXCR, one entry per CDR3 protein. The sample consists of about 1.1 million distinct CDR3 sequences, roughly two fifths of them appearing once. Sequenced input: blood. The source of these receptors is a man younger than 35 in good health.

The V and J genes are TRBV29-1 and TRBJ1-1; D unclear. V lost 7 bases and J lost 1, with 13 bases in between. Germline CDR1 SQVTM, CDR2 ANQGSEA. CDR3 size: 13 residues. The CDR3 DNA sequence: TGCAGCGGGGAACGGAACCAGAACACTGAAGCTTTCTTT. Translating gives CSGERNQNTEAFF.

The table lists this clonotype with a few counts. The genes are TRBV4-3 and TRBJ2-3, with 9 bases identical to TRBD2. This CDR3 region has 16 residues. J lost 2 bases, V lost 1 base, and 4 bases had no gene match. Germline V CDR1 and CDR2: LGHNA, YSLEER. CDR3 DNA: TGCGCCAGCAGCCAAGGAGCGGGGGGTTTCACAGATACGCAGTATTTT. Encoded protein: CASSQGAGGFTDTQYF.

This clonotype appeared a few times. J is TRBJ2-3 and V is TRBV9; possibly TRBD2 for D (6 bases). The length of the CDR3 is 14 residues. The germline V gene has CDR1 SGDLS and CDR2 YYNGEE. The germline V and J ends were trimmed by 3 bases and 6 bases, with 14 bases remaining between them. CDR3 nucleotide sequence: TGTGCCAGCAGCGCCGGGACTGTCCCCGATACGCAGTATTTT. As protein: CASSAGTVPDTQYF. Full variable domain (outside the CDR3, taken from reference TRBV9 and TRBJ2-3): DSGVTQTPKHLITATGQRVTLRCSPRSGDLSVYWYQQSLDQGLQFLIQYYNGEERAKGNILERFSAQQFPDLHSELNLSSLELGDSALYFCASSAGTVPDTQYFGPGTRLTVL.

This clonotype appeared a few times. This chain connects TRBV7-2 to TRBJ2-7; 8 positions agree with TRBD1. After removal of 3 bases from V and 0 bases from J, the junction contained 4 bases not matched to a gene. Germline CDR1 SGHTA, CDR2 FQGNSA. This CDR3 has 15 residues. CDR3 bases: TGTGCCAGCAGCTTGCGGACAGGGCCCTCCTACGAGCAGTACTTC. This translates into CASSLRTGPSYEQYF.

The chain combines TRBV10-3 with TRBJ1-2, with D uncertain. Trimming shortened V by 3 bases and J by 0 bases, and 17 bases separated the two germline ends. The CDR3 is 17 residues long. Per the germline V gene, CDR1 is ENHRY and CDR2 is SYGVKD. In DNA, the CDR3 is TGTGCCATCAGTGAATGGAAGAGAAAAGGAACTAACTATGGCTACACCTTC. It translates to CAISEWKRKGTNYGYTF.

Worth noting for this clonotype: A read error may explain this, as a much larger clone is one base away. V usage is TRBV18 and J usage is TRBJ2-1; 8 nucleotides agree with TRBD1. This CDR3 spans 14 amino acids. In germline, CDR1 is KGHSH, CDR2 LQKENI. The CDR3 loop reads CASPPGGRHNEQFF. CDR3 nucleotide sequence: TGTGCCAGCCCACCAGGGGGCAGGCACAATGAGCAGTTCTTC.

This clonotype was observed a handful of times. The CDR3 sequence: CASSLRTTGRYLDQNTDTQYF. CDR3 sequence (DNA): TGTGCCAGCAGCTTAAGGACGACAGGTCGCTATTTGGACCAAAACACAGATACGCAGTATTTT. This chain links TRBV7-6 with TRBJ2-3; a weak D match, TRBD1 (6 bases). Germline assignment: CDR1 SGHVS and CDR2 FNYEAQ. V was trimmed by 2 bases and J by 2 bases, leaving 29 bases between them. The CDR3 runs 21 residues.

The chain recombines TRBV2 with TRBJ2-3, with 9 bases lining up with TRBD2. The CDR3 is made up of 15 amino acids. CDR1 is SNHLY and CDR2 is FYNNEI in the germline V gene. After removal of 3 bases from V and 1 base from J, the junction contained 2 bases not matched to a gene. The CDR3 here is CASSDASGGTDTQYF. In DNA, the CDR3 is TGTGCCAGCAGTGATGCTAGCGGGGGCACAGATACGCAGTATTTT. Together with reference TRBV2 and TRBJ2-3, the CDR3 gives the full variable domain: EPEVTQTPSHQVTQMGQEVILRCVPISNHLYFYWYRQILGQKVEFLVSFYNNEISEKSEIFDDQFSVERPDGSNFTLKIRSTKLEDSAMYFCASSDASGGTDTQYFGPGTRLTVL.

The V gene is TRBV27, the J gene TRBJ1-2; a weak D match, TRBD1 (5 bases). Germline values: CDR1 MNHEY, CDR2 SMNVEV (reference sequence). V was shortened by 4 bases and J by 4 bases, with 13 bases between the two germline ends. The CDR3 is made up of 14 amino acids. The CDR3 DNA sequence: TGTGCCAGCAGTTGGGACGGCCGAGGCTATGGCTACACCTTC. It translates to CASSWDGRGYGYTF.

The chain has TRBV20-1 and TRBJ2-1, with 7 bases fitting TRBD2. Matching the DNA end better, TRBJ2-7 makes the J call doubtful. This CDR3 has 16 residues. Germline CDR1 DFQATT, CDR2 SNEGSKA (reference sequence). The CDR3 protein is CSARPWGGTSYNEQYF. The CDR3, as DNA: TGCAGTGCTAGACCCTGGGGGGGGACTTCCTACAATGAGCAGTACTTC.

A few counts support this clonotype. V is TRBV27 and J is TRBJ2-1; 8 nucleotides align to TRBD1. The germline gives CDR1 MNHEY, CDR2 SMNVEV (reference sequence). This CDR3 region has 14 residues. The V and J ends lost 6 bases and 4 bases, in that order; junction bases with no gene match: 5. The CDR3 reads CASSLTGEYNEQFF. The DNA of the CDR3 is TGTGCCAGCAGCCTGACAGGGGAGTACAATGAGCAGTTCTTC.

The V and J genes are TRBV16 and TRBJ1-5, with D perhaps matching TRBD1 (5 bases). The V gene lost 5 bases and the J gene lost 2 bases, with 13 bases spanning the gap. The germline gives CDR1 KGHSY, CDR2 FQNENV. The CDR3 has 15 residues. CDR3 in amino acids: CASSKGDGGNQPQHF. The CDR3 DNA sequence: TGTGCCAGCAGCAAAGGGGACGGAGGCAATCAGCCCCAGCATTTT.

The rearrangement links TRBV5-6 to TRBJ2-7; D gene uncertain. V was clipped by 4 bases and J by 2 bases, with 16 bases between them. Germline V CDR1 and CDR2: SGHDT, YYEEEE. This CDR3 has 15 residues. Here the CDR3 reads CASSPVEVSTYEQYF. DNA for the CDR3: TGTGCCAGCAGCCCCGTTGAGGTATCAACCTACGAGCAGTACTTC.

In its sample, this clonotype was seen a few times. The chain employs TRBV20-1 and TRBJ1-5; D possibly corresponds to TRBD1 (6 bases). Trimming left V 0 bases short and J 4 bases short, with 13 bases between. The germline V gene encodes CDR1 DFQATT and CDR2 SNEGSKA (reference sequence). The CDR3 is 15 residues long. As DNA, the CDR3 is TGCAGTGCTAGAGATCCCGGGGGCAGTAATCAGCCCCAGCATTTT. Amino acids: CSARDPGGSNQPQHF.

The chain has TRBV20-1 and TRBJ1-1; D may be TRBD1 (5 bases). Germline lookup yields CDR1 DFQATT and CDR2 SNEGSKA (reference sequence). CDR3 size: 14 residues. V was clipped by 1 base and J by 0 bases, with 9 bases between them. For the CDR3, the DNA is TGCAGTGCTAGAGGTGGGGGTATGAACACTGAAGCTTTCTTT. Translation gives CSARGGGMNTEAFF.

CDR3 DNA sequence: TGCAGCGTTGAACCGGGAAGCTATGGCTACACCTTC. Amino acid sequence: CSVEPGSYGYTF. V gene TRBV29-1 combines with J gene TRBJ1-2; no firm D call. Germline loops: CDR1 SQVTM, CDR2 ANQGSEA. This CDR3 contains 12 residues. V was pared by 2 bases and J by 4 bases, with 8 bases between. Combining the CDR3 with reference TRBV29-1 and TRBJ1-2 gives the whole variable domain SAVISQKPSRDICQRGTSLTIQCQVDSQVTMMFWYRQQPGQSLTLIATANQGSEATYESGFVIDKFPISRPNLTFSTLTVSNMSPEDSSIYLCSVEPGSYGYTFGSGTRLTVV.

In its sample, this clonotype was seen a few times. The chain employs TRBV3-1 and TRBJ1-5; tentative D call: TRBD1 (6 bases). V was cut by 1 base and J by 4 bases, with 14 bases left in between. CDR1 and CDR2 from the germline V gene are LGHDT and YNNKEL (reference sequence). CDR3 length: 16 residues. CDR3 bases: TGTGCCAGCAGCCAAGGCAATACAGGGTCGAATCAGCCCCAGCATTTT. Its translation is CASSQGNTGSNQPQHF. The full variable domain, its missing parts supplied by reference TRBV3-1 and TRBJ1-5, is DTAVSQTPKYLVTQMGNDKSIKCEQNLGHDTMYWYKQDSKKFLKIMFSYNNKELIINETVPNRFSPKSPDKAHLNLHINSLELGDSAVYFCASSQGNTGSNQPQHFGDGTRLSIL.

The sample holds a few counts of this clonotype. The genes are TRBV2 and TRBJ2-3; TRBD2 agrees at 13 bases. CDR3 size: 18 residues. V shed 4 bases, J shed 0 bases, and the junction held 7 bases outside the gene matches. CDR1 SNHLY and CDR2 FYNNEI come from the germline V gene. CDR3 protein: CASSGLAGGSESTDTQYF. In nucleotides, the CDR3 is TGTGCCAGCAGTGGACTAGCGGGGGGAAGCGAGAGCACAGATACGCAGTATTTT.

J is TRBJ2-1 and V is TRBV29-1, with no clear D. The J call may be in error: the DNA end matches TRBJ2-7 better. The V gene's germline CDR1 is SQVTM and CDR2 ANQGSEA. CDR3 length: 14 residues. The DNA for the CDR3 is TGCAGCGGTCTAAGCGACCCCTCCTACAATGAGCAGTACTTC. Translated, it gives CSGLSDPSYNEQYF.

The gene calls are TRBV29-1 and TRBJ2-5, with D perhaps TRBD1 or TRBD2 (5 bases each). The assigned J gene may be wrong: the sequence end matches TRBJ2-1 better. Germline V gene sequence: CDR1 SQVTM, CDR2 ANQGSEA. The CDR3 runs 14 residues. The CDR3 nucleotides are TGCAGCGTTGAACAAACAGGAGTGGGAGAGACCCAGTTCTTC. Amino acids: CSVEQTGVGETQFF.

This chain connects TRBV7-2 to TRBJ1-2; D unclear. V lost 3 bases and J lost 3, with 8 bases in between. CDR1 and CDR2 (germline): SGHTA, FQGNSA. The CDR3 is 13 amino acids. The CDR3 DNA reads as TGTGCCAGCAGCTTTTCACTAGACTATGGCTACACCTTC. Protein product: CASSFSLDYGYTF.